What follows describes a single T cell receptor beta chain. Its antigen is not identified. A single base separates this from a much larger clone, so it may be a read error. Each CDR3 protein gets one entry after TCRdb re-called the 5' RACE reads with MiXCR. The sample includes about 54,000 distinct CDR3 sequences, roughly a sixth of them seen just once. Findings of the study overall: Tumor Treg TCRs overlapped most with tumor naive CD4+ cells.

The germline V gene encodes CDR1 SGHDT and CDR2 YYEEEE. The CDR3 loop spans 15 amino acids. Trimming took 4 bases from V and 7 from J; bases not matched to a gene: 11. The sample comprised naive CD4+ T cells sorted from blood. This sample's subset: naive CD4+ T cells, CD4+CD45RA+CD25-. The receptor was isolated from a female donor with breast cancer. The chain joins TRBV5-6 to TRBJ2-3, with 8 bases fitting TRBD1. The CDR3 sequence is CASSRPGQDANTQYF. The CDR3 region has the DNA TGTGCCAGCAGCAGGCCGGGACAGGACGCAAATACGCAGTATTTT.